These T cell receptor beta chains were read from a single sample in a study of blood T cells in healthy people across ages. TCRdb ran MiXCR on the 5' RACE reads and lists one entry per CDR3 protein. The sample gives about 970,000 distinct CDR3 sequences, roughly 50% of which show up once; 20% to 25% is in the top ten. Material for sequencing was blood. Source of these receptors: a woman aged 55 to 70 in good health. Each CDR3 is given with its conserved first and last residue. A D gene is named only where the DNA matches it firmly. Size values are once, few and many counts, or a class for expanded clones, and some rows have none.

>TRBJ2-3|TRBD2|NA|TRBV6-4
CASSASGGATDTQYF
>TRBJ2-3|NA|few|TRBV6-5
CASSSLPARGSTDTQYF
>TRBJ1-5|NA|few|TRBV7-9
CASSLGEGISNQPQHF
>TRBJ2-5|TRBD1|few|TRBV6-2/TRBV6-3
CASSRDRGKAPHPYF
>TRBJ2-3|NA|NA|TRBV12-3/TRBV12-4
CASSWEQHTDTQYF
>TRBJ2-7|NA|many|TRBV7-2
CASSLAGLASYEQYF
>TRBJ2-1|NA|NA|TRBV6-2/TRBV6-3
CASRGPGEQFF
>TRBJ2-7|TRBD1|NA|TRBV6-1
CASGAPDRGKDEQYF
>TRBJ1-2|NA|NA|TRBV12-3/TRBV12-4
CASAATNYGYTF
>TRBJ2-1|TRBD1|NA|TRBV20-1
CSARGSDRDEQFF
>TRBJ2-5|NA|many|TRBV5-1
CASSSPLVKTQYF
>TRBJ2-2|TRBD2|NA|TRBV7-9
CASSRLAGNTGELFF
>TRBJ2-5|NA|NA|TRBV20-1
CSASDKRVQETQYF
>TRBJ2-7|TRBD2|few|TRBV6-1
CASSVTLLSSGSSYEQYF
>TRBJ2-1|TRBD1|once|TRBV6-5
CASSYSNRGNNEQFF
>TRBJ1-2|NA|NA|TRBV6-5
CASSKIRGGGYTF
>TRBJ2-5|TRBD2|NA|TRBV20-1
CSATTSGRISEQYF
>TRBJ1-6|TRBD1|NA|TRBV2
CASSDQGAVEYNSPLHF
>NA|TRBD2|NA|TRBV9
CASSALGGTGRVTHEQYF
>TRBJ2-5|TRBD1|few|TRBV20-1
CSAPRQGRSGETQYF
>TRBJ2-3|NA|NA|TRBV5-1
CASSPALGGTDTQYF
>TRBJ2-5|TRBD2|once|TRBV3-1
CASSQPGLAGGGETQYF
>TRBJ2-7|TRBD2|NA|TRBV2
CASRGGLAGFSYEQYF
>TRBJ2-5|NA|NA|TRBV6-6
CASSGPVMAQYF
>TRBJ2-1|NA|NA|TRBV12-3/TRBV12-4
CASSLALGGLYNEQFF
>TRBJ1-5|NA|NA|TRBV20-1
CSARKGGQSNQPQHF
>NA|NA|NA|TRBV4-1
CASSLAGVRTYEQYF
>TRBJ1-2|NA|NA|TRBV3-1
CASSLDPSGYGYTF
>TRBJ1-2|NA|NA|TRBV28
CASSFRPEGVWGYTF
>TRBJ2-7|TRBD1|NA|TRBV6-2/TRBV6-3
CASRETGGLYEQYF
>TRBJ2-1|TRBD2|NA|TRBV28
CASSLTGGSHNEQFF
>TRBJ2-3|NA|NA|TRBV12-3/TRBV12-4
CASSRDTTTDTQYF
>TRBJ2-2|TRBD1|NA|TRBV29-1
CSVSPGTGFTGELFF
>TRBJ2-7|TRBD1|NA|TRBV5-1
CASSLALGTGFYEQYF
>TRBJ2-1|TRBD2|few|TRBV6-2/TRBV6-3
CASAIAGGNEQFF
>TRBJ2-7|NA|few|TRBV28
CASQPAGEYEQYF
>TRBJ2-7|NA|few|TRBV5-1
CASSLEQAYYEQYF
>TRBJ2-7|NA|few|TRBV27
CASSPPLGENSYEQYF
>TRBJ2-1|TRBD1|few|TRBV20-1
CSAMPVIPSPGTVSYNEQFF
>TRBJ2-3|TRBD1|NA|TRBV29-1
CSVIQGTDTQYF
>TRBJ2-7|NA|NA|TRBV7-2
CASSTAGGHYEQYF
>TRBJ2-5|TRBD2|NA|TRBV20-1
CSASSLAEIQETQYF
>TRBJ2-1|NA|NA|TRBV28
CASRPWEENEQFF
>TRBJ1-4|TRBD1|few|TRBV3-1
CASSLHRTGGHEKLFF
>TRBJ2-1|NA|few|TRBV7-2
CASSSLVGSYNEQFF
>TRBJ2-5|NA|NA|TRBV6-5
CASSLKGEETQYF
>NA|NA|many|TRBV12-3/TRBV12-4
CASSPGNEQYF
>TRBJ2-7|NA|few|TRBV7-2
CASSPEWRIYEQYF
>TRBJ2-5|NA|NA|TRBV28
CASMPEVVETQYF
>TRBJ2-1|TRBD2|NA|TRBV7-2
CASSISGREDEQFF
>TRBJ1-2|NA|NA|TRBV7-9
CASSVSRGTDEGYTF
>TRBJ2-7|NA|few|TRBV4-1
CASSQGTGGSGAREQYF
>TRBJ1-4|NA|NA|TRBV7-9
CASRPNPGTRNEKLFF